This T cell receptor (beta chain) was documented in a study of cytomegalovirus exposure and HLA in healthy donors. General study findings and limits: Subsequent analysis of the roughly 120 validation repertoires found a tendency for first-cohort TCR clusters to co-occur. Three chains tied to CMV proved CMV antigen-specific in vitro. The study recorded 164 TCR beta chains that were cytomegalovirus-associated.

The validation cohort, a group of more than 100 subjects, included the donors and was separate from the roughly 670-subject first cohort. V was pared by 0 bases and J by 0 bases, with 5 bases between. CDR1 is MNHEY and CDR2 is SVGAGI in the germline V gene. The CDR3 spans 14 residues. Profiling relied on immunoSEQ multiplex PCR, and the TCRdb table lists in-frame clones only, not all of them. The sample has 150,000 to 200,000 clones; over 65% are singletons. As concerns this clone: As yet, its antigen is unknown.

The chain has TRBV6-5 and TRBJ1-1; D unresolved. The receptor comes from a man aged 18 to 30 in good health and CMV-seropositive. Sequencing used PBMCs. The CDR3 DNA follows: TGTGCCAGCAGTTACTCGTCTATGAACACTGAAGCTTTCTTT. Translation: CASSYSSMNTEAFF.